What follows are 24 T cell receptor beta chains derived from one specimen sequenced in a study of post-analysis software for immune sequencing data. Presence of unique molecular identifiers characterized the TCR beta cDNA libraries. TCRdb fed the PCR reads into MiXCR, producing one record per CDR3 protein. The data show 740,000 or so distinct CDR3 sequences, about 50% seen once. No antigen has been assigned to these receptors. Regarding the study as a whole: Patients carried five TRBV segments more frequently than controls did, and TRBV5-6, TRBV5-1 and TRBV20-1 were among them.

Sample: blood. Receptor source: a girl aged 5 to 17 with multiple sclerosis.

This chain connects TRBV20-1 to TRBJ2-3; the match to TRBD2 covers 10 bases. The CDR3 is made up of 14 amino acids. J was trimmed by 8 bases and V by 2 bases; bases with no gene match: 7. Germline V gene sequence: CDR1 DFQATT, CDR2 SNEGSKA (reference sequence). Here the CDR3 DNA reads TGCAGTGCTAGATCCGGGACTAGCGCTGGTACGCAGTATTTT. Protein sequence: CSARSGTSAGTQYF.

The chain joins TRBV6-5 to TRBJ1-2, with 7 bases fitting TRBD1. Germline lookup yields CDR1 MNHEY and CDR2 SVGAGI. V lost 7 bases and J lost 8; bases outside the gene matches: 10. This CDR3 region has 13 residues. CDR3 protein: CASKRSGTAGYTF. DNA for the CDR3: TGTGCCAGCAAGCGATCCGGGACAGCCGGCTACACCTTC.

This clonotype has more than one count but fewer than ten. The chain is built from TRBV6-5 and TRBJ2-7; D gene unclear. The CDR3 spans 15 residues. V was pared by 0 bases and J by 6 bases, with 15 bases between. In germline, CDR1 is MNHEY, CDR2 SVGAGI. The CDR3 nucleotides are TGTGCCAGCAGTTACTCCGGCTGGGCTAGAGGCGAGCAGTACTTC. It encodes CASSYSGWARGEQYF.

This clonotype has a single count. This chain joins TRBV3-1 and TRBJ2-5; 9 positions agree with TRBD1. The J call may be wrong; the DNA end is better matched by TRBJ2-7. The CDR3 loop spans 15 amino acids. Germline V lookup: CDR1 LGHDT, CDR2 YNNKEL (reference sequence). CDR3 region: CASSHTGGASYEQYF. CDR3 in DNA: TGTGCCAGCAGCCATACAGGGGGCGCATCCTACGAGCAGTACTTC.

This clonotype was seen only a few times. The rearrangement links TRBV7-3 to TRBJ2-3, with TRBD2 identical over 11 bases. With 4 bases clipped from V and 6 bases from J, the junction kept 6 bases outside the gene matches. CDR1 is SGHTA, CDR2 FQGTGA, per germline. The CDR3 sequence is 15 residues long. The CDR3 DNA follows: TGTGCCAGCAGCTCCCGACTAGCGGGAAAGGATACGCAGTATTTT. Amino acid sequence: CASSSRLAGKDTQYF.

The chain carries TRBV10-2 and TRBJ2-1; TRBD1 or TRBD2 may be the D gene (5 bases each). The germline V and J ends were trimmed by 3 bases and 12 bases, with 12 bases remaining between them. The CDR3 spans 12 residues. Germline CDR1 is WSHSY and CDR2 is SAAADI. CDR3 loop: CASSEAGAGQFF. As DNA, the CDR3 is TGCGCCAGCAGTGAAGCCGGGGCCGGGCAGTTCTTC.

This clonotype has just a few counts. This rearrangement joins TRBV6-5 to TRBJ2-3; possibly TRBD1 for D (7 bases). Trimming removed 6 bases at V and 6 bases at J, with 19 bases between. The CDR3 has 15 amino acids. Germline CDR1 MNHEY, CDR2 SVGAGI. The CDR3 DNA reads as TGTGCCAGCAGCCCGTACAGGGGAGGTACGGATACGCAGTATTTT. Translated, it gives CASSPYRGGTDTQYF.

The chain combines TRBV20-1 with TRBJ2-1, with 9 bases fitting TRBD1. Trimming at V came to 0 bases and at J to 2 bases, leaving 5 bases not matched to a gene. CDR1 and CDR2 from the germline V gene are DFQATT and SNEGSKA (reference sequence). The CDR3 contains 16 residues. In nucleotides, the CDR3 is TGCAGTGCTAGAGACGTGGGACAGGGTGCCTACAATGAGCAGTTCTTC. It translates to CSARDVGQGAYNEQFF.

The chain is built from TRBV9 and TRBJ1-2; D is unclear. Trimming left V 1 base short and J 0 bases short, with 7 bases between. The germline V gene encodes CDR1 SGDLS and CDR2 YYNGEE. The CDR3 length is 14 residues. CDR3 DNA sequence: TGTGCCAGCAGCGTATACGGTACTAACTATGGCTACACCTTC. Protein: CASSVYGTNYGYTF.

This chain links TRBV27 with TRBJ2-3; D is perhaps TRBD1 (5 bases). V lost 3 bases and J lost 7, with 23 bases in between. The CDR3 runs to 17 residues. Looked up from germline, CDR1 is MNHEY and CDR2 is SMNVEV (reference sequence). The CDR3 region has the DNA TGTGCCAGCAGTTTTCCCCCCAAAGGGGTCCCCTCTAATACGCAGTATTTT. Translation gives CASSFPPKGVPSNTQYF.

The chain couples TRBV12-3 or TRBV12-4 to TRBJ1-2; D ambiguous. The CDR3 has 13 amino acids. Trimming shortened V by 5 bases and J by 5 bases, and 12 bases separated the two germline ends. The CDR3 here is CASSLDTSYGYTF. CDR3 bases: TGTGCCAGCAGTCTCGACACCTCATATGGCTACACCTTC.

This chain joins TRBV4-1 and TRBJ1-2, with D possibly matching TRBD1 (6 bases). The germline V gene has CDR1 MGHRA and CDR2 YSYEKL. V lost 1 base, J lost 4 bases, and 13 bases lay in between. This CDR3 has 15 residues. The CDR3 coding sequence is TGCGCCAGCAGCCAAGCCGGACAGTCCCGCTATGGCTACACCTTC. Amino acids: CASSQAGQSRYGYTF.

In the case of this clonotype: One end of the junction does not line up with germline, which may come from a read error. The chain carries TRBV12-3 or TRBV12-4 and TRBJ2-3; the match to TRBD2 covers 8 bases. CDR3 size: 15 residues. The CDR3 bases are TGTGCCAGCAGTCTGACTAGCGTGAGAGCAGATATGCAGTATTTT. Its translation is CASSLTSVRADMQYF.

This chain uses TRBV27 with TRBJ1-2; 9 nucleotides align to TRBD1. The CDR3 has 16 amino acids. Germline V gene sequence: CDR1 MNHEY, CDR2 SMNVEV (reference sequence). Losses at the gene ends were 4 bases for V and 4 bases for J; bases not matched to a gene: 10. The CDR3 DNA follows: TGTGCCAGCAGTTCCTCGACAGGGGGGGTTCGCTATGGCTACACCTTC. This translates into CASSSSTGGVRYGYTF.

The gene calls are TRBV20-1 and TRBJ1-2; 10 bases agree with TRBD1. Germline V gene lookup returns CDR1 DFQATT and CDR2 SNEGSKA (reference sequence). V lost 5 bases, J lost 4 bases, and 7 bases stayed unmatched. The CDR3 covers 14 residues. The DNA for the CDR3 is TGCAGTGCTCCCACGGGACAGGGGAGCTATGGCTACACCTTC. This encodes CSAPTGQGSYGYTF.

This clonotype was seen a handful of times. The chain combines TRBV3-1 with TRBJ2-5; 9 bases match TRBD2. Near its end, the DNA agrees better with TRBJ2-7, so the J call may be wrong. CDR3 length: 16 residues. CDR1 is LGHDT and CDR2 is YNNKEL in the germline V gene (reference sequence). CDR3 bases: TGTGCCAGCAGCCAAGTCCGCCTAGCGGGAAGGCACGAGCAGTACTTC. This encodes CASSQVRLAGRHEQYF.

The chain uses TRBV5-1 and TRBJ2-5; 14 positions agree with TRBD2. The CDR3 totals 17 residues. Germline V lookup: CDR1 SGHRS, CDR2 YFSETQ. V trimming: 3 bases; J trimming: 5 bases; junction bases outside the gene matches: 9. The CDR3 DNA is TGCGCCAGCAGCTCTATGACTAGCGGGGGGGCGTGGGAGACCCAGTACTTC. This gives the protein CASSSMTSGGAWETQYF.

The chain employs TRBV12-3 or TRBV12-4 and TRBJ2-1; 8 bases are shared with TRBD1. This CDR3 contains 17 residues. V shed 4 bases, J shed 5 bases, and the junction held 13 bases outside the gene matches. CDR3 sequence: CASSWVPPDREDNEQFF. CDR3 sequence (DNA): TGTGCCAGCAGTTGGGTCCCCCCGGACAGGGAGGACAATGAGCAGTTCTTC.

This clonotype has more than one count but fewer than ten. The V call is TRBV29-1, the J call TRBJ1-1; D unresolved. CDR3 length: 13 amino acids. Germline-derived CDR1 and CDR2 are SQVTM and ANQGSEA. The V gene lost 6 bases and the J gene lost 0 bases, with 11 bases spanning the gap. CDR3 DNA: TGCAGCGTAACGATATTCATGAACACTGAAGCTTTCTTT. Amino acids: CSVTIFMNTEAFF.

V usage is TRBV29-1 and J usage is TRBJ2-7; D perhaps matches TRBD2 (6 bases). V was shortened by 7 bases and J by 4 bases, with 17 bases between the two germline ends. The germline V gene encodes CDR1 SQVTM and CDR2 ANQGSEA. The CDR3 is made up of 13 amino acids. The CDR3, as DNA: TGCAGCGGATTGGAGCTGGGGGGTTACGAGCAGTACTTC. Translation: CSGLELGGYEQYF.

The CDR3 DNA reads as TGCAGCGTTGAAGAAGTCCCCAACAATGAGCAGTTCTTT. This gives the protein CSVEEVPNNEQFF. The V call is TRBV29-1, the J call TRBJ1-1, with unresolved D. From germline, CDR1 is SQVTM and CDR2 ANQGSEA. Trimming stripped 0 bases from V and 14 bases from J, with 19 bases between. The CDR3 runs 13 residues.

This CDR3 is CASGRTGGYEQYF. The CDR3 DNA reads TGTGCTAGTGGCCGAACAGGGGGCTACGAGCAGTACTTC. J is TRBJ2-7 and V is TRBV12-5, with TRBD1 matching over 8 bases. Trimming at V came to 6 bases and at J to 3 bases, leaving 4 bases not matched to a gene. Germline values: CDR1 LGHNT, CDR2 FRNRAP. The CDR3 runs 13 residues.

V and J are TRBV12-5 and TRBJ2-2; D not resolved. The CDR3 spans 13 residues. Trimming pared 0 bases from V and 10 bases from J, leaving 9 bases between. CDR1 and CDR2 (germline): LGHNT, FRNRAP. CDR3 amino acids: CASGLVPPVELFF. In DNA form, the CDR3 reads TGTGCTAGTGGTTTGGTACCTCCCGTGGAGCTGTTTTTT.

Details on this clonotype: The junction shows a germline mismatch at one end, possibly a read error. The gene calls are TRBV12-5 and TRBJ2-1, with D perhaps TRBD1 or TRBD2 (5 bases each). The CDR3 is made up of 15 amino acids. Per germline, CDR1 LGHNT and CDR2 FRNRAP. In DNA, the CDR3 is TGTGCTAGCTCTCACGGGGCAGGGCTCTACGATGAGCAGTTCTTC. It codes for CASSHGAGLYDEQFF. The full variable domain, in which reference TRBV12-5 and TRBJ2-1 provide the parts outside the CDR3, is DARVTQTPRHKVTEMGQEVTMRCQPILGHNTVFWYRQTMMQGLELLAYFRNRAPLDDSGMPKDRFSAEMPDATLATLKIQPSEPRDSAVYFCASSHGAGLYDEQFFGPGTRLTVL.